This TCR beta chain was found in a study of T cell changes during pregnancy in multiple sclerosis. Some clones are missing from TCRdb's copy, which holds only in-frame ones; the method was immunoSEQ multiplex PCR. The sample holds under 65,000 clones, over 90% seen once. Looked up from germline, CDR1 is SGHTA and CDR2 is FQGNSA. This CDR3 is built from 14 residues. V was trimmed by 5 bases and J by 7 bases, leaving 17 bases between them. The chain employs TRBV7-2 and TRBJ1-1; no clear D. The sample was CD4+ T cells from peripheral blood mononuclear cells, taken in the third trimester of pregnancy. The receptor was derived from a female donor with multiple sclerosis, enrolled in a pregnancy study. The CDR3 loop reads CASSPTPGVGEAFF. CDR3 DNA: TGTGCCAGCAGCCCCACCCCCGGGGTTGGTGAAGCTTTCTTT.